These 11 T cell receptor beta chains share one sample of origin, sequenced in a study of beta chain features in type 1 diabetes. These TCRs' antigens remain unknown. Findings and caveats of the study: Moderate yet significant TCRB CDR3 shortening was seen in Type 1 diabetes patients in all four CD4+ subsets.

The investigators reverse transcribed all of the isolated RNA, so they sequenced expressed TCRB transcripts. The protocol was immunoSEQ multiplex PCR, while the TCRdb copy is restricted to in-frame clones and leaves out a portion. The data contain under 300,000 clones, approximately 15% of them singletons. The sequenced sample was naive CD4+ T cells from blood. The receptor source for this set is a man aged 25-45 years with type 1 diabetes.

The V and J genes are TRBV2 and TRBJ1-1; 7 bases match TRBD1. The length of the CDR3 is 16 residues. Per germline, CDR1 SNHLY and CDR2 FYNNEI. The junction had 10 bases not matched to a gene; V was cut back by 6 bases and J by 0 bases. In DNA, the CDR3 is TGTGCCAGCAGAGCAGAGACAGGGATTATGAACACTGAAGCTTTCTTT. This sequence encodes CASRAETGIMNTEAFF.

The V gene is TRBV27, the J gene TRBJ2-6; 8 bases align to TRBD2. The V gene's germline CDR1 is MNHEY and CDR2 SMNVEV (reference sequence). Trimming removed 6 bases from V and 2 bases from J; junction bases left unmatched: 3. The CDR3 is 15 residues long. This chain's CDR3 is CASRSGGAGANVLTF. The CDR3, as DNA: TGTGCCAGCAGAAGCGGGGGCGCTGGGGCCAACGTCCTGACTTTC.

This clone showed up just a few times. The J gene is TRBJ1-6, the V gene TRBV6-1; D is undetermined. Deletions cut 3 bases from V and 8 bases from J, with 14 bases between. Germline CDR1 reads MNHNS; CDR2 reads SASEGT. CDR3 length equals 15 residues. The CDR3 protein is CASSERQITDSPLHF. For the CDR3, the DNA is TGTGCCAGCAGTGAGAGGCAGATCACGGATTCACCCCTCCACTTT.

Notes on this clone: Other DNA sequences in this sample translate to the same CDR3. The chain carries TRBV6-5 and TRBJ1-1; 7 nucleotides line up with TRBD1. The CDR3 length is 14 residues. CDR1 and CDR2 from the germline V gene are MNHEY and SVGAGI. With V trimmed by 5 bases and J by 0 bases, 3 bases remained unmatched. CDR3 loop: CASSTGTVNTEAFF. The DNA of the CDR3 is TGTGCCAGCAGTACTGGGACAGTGAACACTGAAGCTTTCTTT.

The chain links TRBV9 to TRBJ2-5, with 9 bases matching TRBD2. The V gene's germline CDR1 is SGDLS and CDR2 YYNGEE. The junction had 14 bases not matched to a gene; V was cut back by 3 bases and J by 5 bases. The CDR3 length is 17 residues. CDR3 sequence: CASSGRLAEPNWETQYF. The CDR3 DNA follows: TGTGCCAGCAGCGGACGACTAGCGGAACCGAACTGGGAGACCCAGTACTTC.

This clone was detected a few times. The chain couples TRBV7-9 to TRBJ1-2; D not certain. From germline, CDR1 is SEHNR and CDR2 FQNEAQ (reference sequence). The CDR3 length is 14 residues. Trimming removed 0 bases at V and 4 bases at J, with 9 bases between. The CDR3 spells CASSLASDSYGYTF. Written as DNA, the CDR3 is TGTGCCAGCAGCTTAGCTTCAGATTCCTATGGCTACACCTTC.

The rearrangement links TRBV21-1 to TRBJ2-3; the D segment call TRBD2 is taken from the table without a DNA check. TRBV21-1 is described as a pseudogene. This CDR3 is 13 amino acids long. Written as DNA, the CDR3 is TGTGCCAGCGACGGGAGGAGCACAGATACGCAGTATTTT. This encodes CASDGRSTDTQYF.

The rearrangement joins TRBV6-5 to TRBJ1-5; no reliable D call. Between the trimmed V and J ends, which lost 6 bases and 2 bases, there was a span of 11 bases. Germline CDR1 MNHEY, CDR2 SVGAGI. This CDR3 contains 14 residues. CDR3: CASRPPGGNQPQHF. As DNA, the CDR3 is TGTGCCAGCAGGCCTCCGGGAGGCAATCAGCCCCAGCATTTT.

This clone occurred a few times. The CDR3 protein is CATSRDRDGREQYF. In DNA form, the CDR3 reads TGTGCCACCAGCCGGGACAGGGACGGTCGCGAGCAGTACTTC. The rearrangement joins TRBV15 to TRBJ2-7, with 9 bases fitting TRBD1. From germline, CDR1 is LNHNV and CDR2 YYDKDF (reference sequence). J gave up 6 bases and V 5 bases, and 8 bases lay outside the gene matches. The CDR3 extends over 14 amino acids.

The rearrangement uses TRBV16 and TRBJ2-6; D perhaps matches TRBD1 (5 bases). From germline, CDR1 is KGHSY and CDR2 FQNENV. The CDR3 runs 13 residues. Trimming removed 2 bases at V and 12 bases at J, with 11 bases between. Here the CDR3 DNA reads TGTGCCAGCAGCCAACAACAGGCTGTCGTCCTGACTTTC. Translating gives CASSQQQAVVLTF.

The CDR3: CASSARILLAKEELFF. In DNA form, the CDR3 reads TGTGCCAGCAGTGCTCGCATCTTGCTAGCGAAGGAGGAGCTGTTTTTT. The chain has TRBV6-1 and TRBJ2-2, with D perhaps TRBD2 (6 bases). There are 16 residues in the CDR3. Between the trimmed V and J ends, which lost 4 bases and 10 bases, there was a span of 22 bases. Looked up from germline, CDR1 is MNHNS and CDR2 is SASEGT.